This T cell receptor (beta chain) was identified during a study of control samples from healthy donors and cancer patients (TCRdb year 2020). About this clone itself: It has no known antigen specificity. Base qualities are not recorded, but no much larger clone differs from it by a single base.

Preparation of the library involved the immunoSEQ multiplex PCR assay. Held by TCRdb, this immuneACCESS table contains in-frame sequences only and omits some clones. Under half of the omission traces to an unresolved V gene where checked; the cause of the rest is unknown. For this sample there are more than 100,000 clones; more than 85% appear just once. The ten largest clones add up to about 7.2% of the sample. The germline V gene encodes CDR1 LNHNV and CDR2 YYDKDF (reference sequence). Inclusive of the bounding cysteine and phenylalanine, the CDR3 is 15 residues long. Just the 45-base CDR3 DNA is kept, in frame starting at base 1. The V and J ends are trimmed by 3 bases and 3 bases, leaving 11 bases between them.

This TCR derives from a woman between 18 and 29 years old in good health. Sequencing input: blood. The V and J genes are TRBV15 and TRBJ1-4; TRBD1 is a possible D gene, resting on 5 matching bases. Here is the DNA: TGTGCCACCAGCAGTCGAGGGGTATCTAATGAAAAACTGTTTTTT. Translated, it gives CATSSRGVSNEKLFF.